Below, 21 T cell receptor beta chains from the same sample are listed, as sequenced in a study of regulatory T cells in long-lasting Graves disease. Indicated time point: newly diagnosed GD, antithyroid drugs for less than 3 months. Making the TCR library involved RNA that had been extracted from PBMCs. Building the TCR beta libraries relied on iRepertoire HTBI primers, and CDR3 regions underwent Arm-PCR. Each CDR3 protein is one row after TCRdb ran MiXCR on the multiplex PCR reads. The sample lists 350,000 to 450,000 distinct CDR3 sequences, 16% occurring once. The data were also submitted as part of a second study, on T cells in Graves' hyperthyroidism and ophthalmopathy.

The sequences come from peripheral blood mononuclear cells (PBMCs), collected at new diagnosis, from a patient treated with antithyroid drugs. The origin of the receptors is a man aged 40-49 years with Graves disease.

This clonotype was counted at least ten times. This sequence joins TRBV2 and TRBJ2-6, with D uncertain. The germline V gene encodes CDR1 SNHLY and CDR2 FYNNEI. CDR3 length equals 16 residues. V gave up 4 bases and J gave up 0 bases, with 10 bases separating them. CDR3 bases: TGTGCCAGCAGTGGGCCAACGTACTCTGGGGCCAACGTCCTGACTTTC. Amino acid sequence: CASSGPTYSGANVLTF.

This clonotype came up many times. The chain uses TRBV7-2 and TRBJ2-5, with D possibly being TRBD1 or TRBD2 (5 bases each). Germline-derived CDR1 and CDR2 are SGHTA and FQGNSA. V lost 5 bases and J 4 bases, leaving 11 bases between the germline ends. The CDR3 contains 13 residues. The CDR3 DNA follows: TGTGCCAGCAGCCGCCCCGGGGCAGAGACCCAGTACTTC. Amino acids: CASSRPGAETQYF.

This clonotype was seen repeatedly, ten times or more. V usage is TRBV15 and J usage is TRBJ2-7; D is uncertain. The V gene lost 5 bases and the J gene lost 3 bases, with 8 bases spanning the gap. The CDR3 is 12 residues long. Germline loops: CDR1 LNHNV, CDR2 YYDKDF (reference sequence). The CDR3 DNA reads as TGTGCCACCAGCGGACCCGACTACGAGCAGTACTTC. Translating it yields CATSGPDYEQYF.

The table lists this clonotype with many counts. The chain recombines TRBV6-2 or TRBV6-3 with TRBJ1-1; D is perhaps TRBD1 (5 bases). Trimming cost V 7 bases and J 10 bases, with 16 bases left between them. The CDR3 covers 12 residues. From germline, CDR1 is MNHEY and CDR2 SVGEGT. CDR3 sequence: CASTVLGDGAFF. CDR3 bases: TGTGCCAGCACCGTCCTCGGGGACGGAGCTTTCTTT.

To note about this clonotype: A far larger clone is one base from this, pointing to a likely read error. This sequence joins TRBV12-3 or TRBV12-4 and TRBJ1-1; D remains unclear. Trimming pared 4 bases from V and 0 bases from J, leaving 6 bases between. CDR3 length: 13 amino acids. CDR3 DNA: TGTGCCAGCAGTTACGACATGAACACTGAAGCTTTCTTT. Its protein product is CASSYDMNTEAFF.

This clonotype has at least ten counts. V and J are TRBV10-3 and TRBJ1-4; TRBD1 matches 7 bases. Germline trimming cut 5 bases from V and 4 bases from J; bases unmatched to any gene: 4. Germline V gene lookup returns CDR1 ENHRY and CDR2 SYGVKD. The CDR3 is 14 amino acids. The CDR3: CAISSTGLNEKLFF. DNA for the CDR3: TGTGCCATCAGTTCGACAGGGCTTAATGAAAAACTGTTTTTT.

This clonotype was seen more than once but under ten times. A much larger clonotype is one base distant, so this may be a read error. The CDR3 sequence is CASWTGTEQYF. The CDR3 DNA is TGTGCCAGTTGGACAGGGACTGAGCAGTACTTC. The chain is built from TRBV18 and TRBJ2-5, with 8 bases matching TRBD1. CDR3 length: 11 residues. V shed 9 bases, J shed 11 bases, and the junction held 8 bases outside the gene matches. CDR1 is KGHSH and CDR2 is LQKENI in the germline V gene.

This clonotype has a count of ten or more. The chain recombines TRBV9 with TRBJ1-3; D call uncertain. Germline CDR1 and CDR2: SGDLS and YYNGEE. This CDR3 is 14 amino acids long. Trimming cost V 6 bases and J 0 bases, with 10 bases left between them. For the CDR3, the DNA is TGTGCCAGCACCCCGAAACCCTCTGGAAACACCATATATTTT. This translates into CASTPKPSGNTIYF.

A few counts support this clonotype. The chain combines TRBV24-1 with TRBJ2-3, with 7 bases aligning to TRBD1. Germline V gene sequence: CDR1 KGHDR, CDR2 SFDVKD. The V segment lost 3 bases and the J segment 2 bases; nucleotides outside the gene matches: 4. The CDR3 has 15 residues. Here the CDR3 reads CATSDGTEYTDTQYF. DNA of the CDR3: TGTGCCACCAGTGATGGGACAGAATACACAGATACGCAGTATTTT.

This clonotype was found a few times. The gene calls are TRBV28 and TRBJ2-1; TRBD2 matches at 13 bases. The J call could be wrong; TRBJ2-5 is a better fit for the DNA end. Germline V gene sequence: CDR1 MDHEN, CDR2 SYDVKM. The CDR3 spans 15 residues. CDR3 sequence (DNA): TGTGCCAGCAGTCGCGGACTAGCGGGGGCAGAGACCCAGTACTTC. Amino acid sequence: CASSRGLAGAETQYF.

In this sample, this clonotype turned up a few times. CDR3 residues: CATSEAGTGDNQPQHF. CDR3 in DNA: TGTGCCACCAGTGAGGCCGGGACAGGGGACAATCAGCCCCAGCATTTT. V usage is TRBV24-1 and J usage is TRBJ1-5; 10 bases agree with TRBD1. With 4 bases clipped from V and 3 bases from J, the junction kept 5 bases outside the gene matches. Germline CDR1 reads KGHDR; CDR2 reads SFDVKD. This CDR3 region has 16 residues.

This clonotype was seen repeatedly, ten times or more. The V and J genes are TRBV7-9 and TRBJ2-1; tentatively, D is TRBD2 (6 bases). Germline CDR1 is SEHNR and CDR2 is FQNEAQ (reference sequence). The CDR3 runs to 14 residues. Trimming stripped 4 bases from V and 4 bases from J, with 11 bases between. In DNA, the CDR3 is TGTGCCAGCAGCTACGGACTATTATACAATGAGCAGTTCTTC. The encoded protein is CASSYGLLYNEQFF.

This clonotype has just a few counts. A much more abundant neighbour one base away suggests this may be a read error. The chain carries TRBV27 and TRBJ1-2, with 10 bases that match TRBD1. Germline CDR1 MNHEY, CDR2 SMNVEV (reference sequence). CDR3 length equals 14 residues. The CDR3 loop is CANSPRQGARGYTF. The CDR3 DNA follows: TGTGCCAACAGTCCCCGACAGGGGGCTCGAGGCTACACCTTC.

This clonotype was detected many times. The gene calls are TRBV20-1 and TRBJ2-7, with 9 positions matching TRBD1. The CDR3 totals 15 residues. Germline V gene lookup returns CDR1 DFQATT and CDR2 SNEGSKA (reference sequence). Losses at the gene ends were 6 bases for V and 4 bases for J; bases not matched to a gene: 13. CDR3 nucleotide sequence: TGCAGTGCCAAACCGGGACAGGGTTTTTTGTACGAGCAGTACTTC. Translation: CSAKPGQGFLYEQYF.

This clonotype was seen at least ten times. J is TRBJ2-7 and V is TRBV20-1; D call uncertain. V shed 3 bases and J shed 3 bases, with 15 bases lying between them. Germline V gene data show CDR1 as DFQATT and CDR2 as SNEGSKA (reference sequence). The CDR3 extends over 14 amino acids. CDR3 region: CSARRRRDNYEQYF. The CDR3 DNA follows: TGCAGTGCTAGGAGGCGTAGGGATAACTACGAGCAGTACTTC.

This clonotype was detected many times. The chain carries TRBV7-9 and TRBJ2-5; either TRBD1 or TRBD2 may supply D (5 bases each). Looked up from germline, CDR1 is SEHNR and CDR2 is FQNEAQ (reference sequence). There are 14 residues in the CDR3. With 5 bases removed from V and 5 bases from J, the gap between germline ends came to 15 bases. CDR3 DNA sequence: TGTGCCAGCAGCCCCCCGGGGCGCGGGGAGACCCAGTACTTC. It encodes CASSPPGRGETQYF. The entire variable domain, with the rest obtained from reference TRBV7-9 and TRBJ2-5, is as follows: DTGVSQNPRHKITKRGQNVTFRCDPISEHNRLYWYRQTLGQGPEFLTYFQNEAQLEKSRLLSDRFSAERPKGSFSTLEIQRTEQGDSAMYLCASSPPGRGETQYFGPGTRLLVL.

Details on this clonotype: An end of the junction differs from the germline gene, which may be a read error. The chain joins TRBV2 to TRBJ1-5, with D possibly TRBD1 on 5 matching bases. Germline-derived CDR1 and CDR2 are SNHLY and FYNNEI. This CDR3 has 14 amino acids. The CDR3 nucleotides are TGTGCCAGCAGTCCCCGGGGGAGCAATCAGCTCCAGCATTTT. It yields the protein CASSPRGSNQLQHF. The full variable domain, with the rest looked up from reference TRBV2 and TRBJ1-5, is EPEVTQTPSHQVTQMGQEVILRCVPISNHLYFYWYRQILGQKVEFLVSFYNNEISEKSEIFDDQFSVERPDGSNFTLKIRSTKLEDSAMYFCASSPRGSNQLQHFGDGTRLSIL.

This clonotype was observed a few times. The chain links TRBV5-1 to TRBJ1-1; D gene unclear. CDR3 length equals 12 residues. CDR1 and CDR2 from the germline V gene are SGHRS and YFSETQ. Deletions cut 4 bases from V and 8 bases from J, with 12 bases between. CDR3 protein: CASSHDGYEAFF. In nucleotides, the CDR3 is TGCGCCAGCAGCCACGACGGATACGAAGCTTTCTTT.

Turning to this clonotype: A far larger clone is just one base off, so this is likely a read error. This chain connects TRBV11-3 to TRBJ1-5, with unresolved D. This CDR3 has 18 residues. V gave up 6 bases and J gave up 3 bases, with 24 bases separating them. Germline V gene data show CDR1 as SGHNT and CDR2 as YENEEA. CDR3 region: CASSSSLLTYSDNQPQHF. The CDR3 DNA follows: TGTGCCAGCAGTTCCAGCCTCTTAACCTATAGCGACAATCAGCCCCAGCATTTT.

Many counts were recorded for this clonotype. V gene TRBV4-1 combines with J gene TRBJ2-7; TRBD1 matches at 10 bases. V shed 0 bases and J 2 bases; nucleotides not matched to a gene: 4. The CDR3 consists of 16 residues. Germline CDR1 and CDR2: MGHRA and YSYEKL. The DNA of the CDR3 is TGCGCCAGCAGCCAAGAAGGGACAGGGGTAACCTACGAGCAGTACTTC. This gives the protein CASSQEGTGVTYEQYF.

This chain's CDR3 is CATSETGSLETQYF. CDR3 nucleotide sequence: TGTGCCACCAGTGAGACAGGGTCTTTAGAGACCCAGTACTTC. The V call is TRBV24-1, the J call TRBJ2-5; 7 bases line up with TRBD1. From germline, CDR1 is KGHDR and CDR2 SFDVKD. V shed 4 bases, J shed 4 bases, and the junction held 5 bases outside the gene matches. This CDR3 is 14 amino acids long.